Shown below are 19 T cell receptor beta chains from a single sample sequenced in a study of blood T cell repertoires in COVID-19 (dated by TCRdb to the early 2020s). Library preparation was by the immunoSEQ multiplex PCR assay. TCRdb holds this immuneACCESS table with in-frame rearrangements only. Some clones are missing; in checked studies, unresolved V genes explain under half, and the rest has no known cause. In all, the sample holds about 70,000 clones, and around 90% of those were seen once. 8.5% of the sample comes from the top ten. Sequenced sample: peripheral blood. All receptors come from a human donor in a cohort sampled during active COVID-19.

The CDR3 region has the DNA TGTGCCAGCAGCCGGGGGGGACAGGGAAGGATGTCACCCCTCCACTTT. This gives the protein CASSRGGQGRMSPLHF. The chain joins TRBV5-8 to TRBJ1-6; TRBD1 agrees at 9 bases. Germline V gives CDR1 SGHTS, CDR2 YDEGEE. V was clipped by 4 bases and J by 10 bases; unmatched bases: 12. CDR3 length: 16 residues.

The rearrangement uses TRBV4-2 and TRBJ2-2; 14 bases line up with TRBD2. Germline values: CDR1 LGHNA, CDR2 YNFKEQ. The V gene end was trimmed by 4 bases and the J gene end by 5 bases; junction bases not matched to a gene: 6. The CDR3 contains 17 residues. CDR3 DNA sequence: TGTGCCAGCAGCCCTGAGACTAGCGGGGGGGCTACCGGGGAGCTGTTTTTT. It yields the protein CASSPETSGGATGELFF.

This chain uses TRBV7-8 with TRBJ1-6; no firm D call. V was pared by 5 bases and J by 5 bases, with 16 bases between. This CDR3 has 16 amino acids. Looked up from germline, CDR1 is SGHVS and CDR2 is FQNEAQ. The CDR3 sequence: CASSPSQRRNNSPLHF. DNA for the CDR3: TGTGCCAGCAGCCCCAGCCAGAGGCGCAATAATTCACCCCTCCACTTT. Full variable domain (remainder filled in from reference TRBV7-8 and TRBJ1-6): GAGVSQSPRYKVAKRGQDVALRCDPISGHVSLFWYQQALGQGPEFLTYFQNEAQLDKSGLPSDRFFAERPEGSVSTLKIQRTQQEDSAVYLCASSPSQRRNNSPLHFGNGTRLTVT.

The chain uses TRBV6-5 and TRBJ2-7, with D possibly TRBD2 on 5 matching bases. This CDR3 has 14 residues. Trimming pared 10 bases from V and 3 bases from J, leaving 19 bases between. The germline V gene encodes CDR1 MNHEY and CDR2 SVGAGI. As DNA, the CDR3 is TGTGCCACCAGACTCTCGCTAGAGGGCTACGAGCAGTACTTC. Encoded protein: CATRLSLEGYEQYF.

This clone was counted a few times. The chain employs TRBV6-2 or TRBV6-3 and TRBJ1-5; D is perhaps TRBD1 (5 bases). This CDR3 region has 20 residues. Germline lookup yields CDR1 MNHEY and CDR2 SVGEGT. Trimming pared 2 bases from V and 3 bases from J, leaving 26 bases between. DNA of the CDR3: TGTGCCAGCAGTTACCTCGGGGGACTCTCTCGCCGAGGGATCAATCAGCCCCAGCATTTT. It encodes CASSYLGGLSRRGINQPQHF.

V usage is TRBV7-8 and J usage is TRBJ1-2; TRBD1 might be the D (6 bases). Trimming removed 4 bases at V and 10 bases at J, with 16 bases between. CDR3 size: 13 residues. In germline, CDR1 is SGHVS, CDR2 FQNEAQ. The CDR3 protein is CASSSRGDRNYTF. The CDR3 bases are TGTGCCAGCAGCTCCAGGGGAGACAGAAACTACACCTTC.

The gene calls are TRBV6-6 and TRBJ1-5; D unresolved. The V and J ends lost 4 bases and 0 bases respectively, with 7 bases between them. Germline values: CDR1 MNHNY, CDR2 SVGAGI (reference sequence). CDR3 length: 14 amino acids. This CDR3 is CASSSTSSNQPQHF. DNA of the CDR3: TGTGCCAGCAGTTCCACAAGTAGCAATCAGCCCCAGCATTTT.

The V gene is TRBV9, the J gene TRBJ2-3; possible D gene TRBD2, 7 bases. CDR3 length: 15 residues. Trimming stripped 4 bases from V and 4 bases from J, with 16 bases between. Germline V lookup: CDR1 SGDLS, CDR2 YYNGEE. CDR3 nucleotides: TGTGCCAGCAGCCCCTGGGCGGGGGCAGCAGATACGCAGTATTTT. Its protein is CASSPWAGAADTQYF.

The chain is built from TRBV6-1 and TRBJ1-1; D not certain. The germline V gene has CDR1 MNHNS and CDR2 SASEGT. V was trimmed by 1 base and J by 1 base, leaving 4 bases between them. The CDR3 has 13 amino acids. The CDR3 DNA sequence: TGTGCCAGCAGTGAAGGGAGGAACACTGAAGCTTTCTTT. Translation gives CASSEGRNTEAFF.

Of note for this clone: This same CDR3 is encoded by further DNA sequences in the sample. CDR3 in amino acids: CASRGQLNTEAFF. In nucleotides, the CDR3 is TGTGCCAGCAGGGGACAGTTGAACACTGAAGCTTTCTTT. The rearrangement links TRBV27 to TRBJ1-1; TRBD1 aligns across 7 bases. Unmatched junction bases numbered 1, after V lost 6 bases and J lost 0 bases. The CDR3 length is 13 residues. The germline V gene encodes CDR1 MNHEY and CDR2 SMNVEV (reference sequence).

This rearrangement joins TRBV29-1 to TRBJ2-7; 11 bases map to TRBD2. The CDR3 has 13 amino acids. With 6 bases clipped from V and 5 bases from J, the junction kept 6 bases outside the gene matches. Per germline, CDR1 SQVTM and CDR2 ANQGSEA. CDR3 amino acids: CSVGASGGHEQYF. The CDR3 nucleotides are TGCAGCGTGGGGGCTAGCGGGGGGCACGAGCAGTACTTC.

The gene calls are TRBV19 and TRBJ1-2, with D perhaps TRBD1 (5 bases). With 7 bases removed from V and 3 bases from J, the gap between germline ends came to 21 bases. This CDR3 region has 16 residues. Germline lookup yields CDR1 LNHDA and CDR2 SQIVND (reference sequence). CDR3 nucleotides: TGTGCCAGTACACGGGCGGGAGAGGGGAGCTACTATGGCTACACCTTC. It encodes CASTRAGEGSYYGYTF.

CDR3 DNA: TGTGCCAGCAGCAGACAGCGGGGGGGTTCCCGATTCTACGAGCAGTACTTC. This translates into CASSRQRGGSRFYEQYF. This chain links TRBV11-2 with TRBJ2-7; 10 nucleotides match TRBD2. V was pared by 5 bases and J by 3 bases, with 13 bases of the junction left unmatched. CDR3 length: 17 amino acids. CDR1 and CDR2 from the germline V gene are SGHAT and FQNNGV. The whole variable domain, filled in from reference TRBV11-2 and TRBJ2-7, reads EAGVAQSPRYKIIEKRQSVAFWCNPISGHATLYWYQQILGQGPKLLIQFQNNGVVDDSQLPKDRFSAERLKGVDSTLKIQPAKLEDSAVYLCASSRQRGGSRFYEQYFGPGTRLTVT.

The V gene is TRBV7-2, the J gene TRBJ2-7, with 10 bases identical to TRBD1. V dropped 5 bases and J dropped 5; count of bases not matched to a gene: 6. CDR1 is SGHTA and CDR2 is FQGNSA in the germline V gene. The CDR3 has 14 amino acids. CDR3 DNA sequence: TGTGCCAGCAGCGTTGGACAGGGGGGCCACGAGCAGTACTTC. This translates into CASSVGQGGHEQYF.

This chain joins TRBV29-1 and TRBJ1-1; D not resolved. The CDR3 spans 11 residues. Deletions cut 4 bases from V and 10 bases from J, with 13 bases between. Germline lookup yields CDR1 SQVTM and CDR2 ANQGSEA. CDR3 amino acids: CSVVSGLGAFF. CDR3 nucleotides: TGCAGCGTTGTTTCGGGTTTGGGAGCTTTCTTT.

The J gene is TRBJ1-1, the V gene TRBV15; D is perhaps TRBD1 (5 bases). Germline CDR1 LNHNV, CDR2 YYDKDF (reference sequence). The V gene lost 8 bases and the J gene lost 1 base, with 14 bases spanning the gap. This CDR3 is 14 amino acids long. The CDR3 is CATRTTDRNTEAFF. The CDR3 DNA reads TGTGCCACCCGCACAACCGACAGGAACACTGAAGCTTTCTTT.

The chain combines TRBV11-2 with TRBJ2-7; possibly TRBD1 for D (7 bases). The length of the CDR3 is 14 residues. CDR1 SGHAT and CDR2 FQNNGV come from the germline V gene. V dropped 3 bases and J dropped 5 bases, with 14 bases sitting between them. CDR3 protein: CASSFRQGGHEQYF. Here the CDR3 DNA reads TGTGCCAGCAGCTTCCGTCAGGGGGGCCACGAGCAGTACTTC. The full variable domain, with the rest looked up from reference TRBV11-2 and TRBJ2-7, is EAGVAQSPRYKIIEKRQSVAFWCNPISGHATLYWYQQILGQGPKLLIQFQNNGVVDDSQLPKDRFSAERLKGVDSTLKIQPAKLEDSAVYLCASSFRQGGHEQYFGPGTRLTVT.

The chain joins TRBV7-6 to TRBJ1-1, with 7 positions matching TRBD1. The CDR3 extends over 15 amino acids. The germline gives CDR1 SGHVS, CDR2 FNYEAQ. The V segment lost 0 bases and the J segment 2 bases; nucleotides outside the gene matches: 3. The CDR3 region has the DNA TGTGCCAGCAGCTTAGCGGGGACAGTCAACACTGAAGCTTTCTTT. It yields the protein CASSLAGTVNTEAFF.

This chain uses TRBV5-4 with TRBJ2-3; 10 bases agree with TRBD2. With V trimmed by 3 bases and J by 4 bases, 5 bases remained unmatched. Germline V CDR1 and CDR2: SGHNT, YYREEE (reference sequence). The CDR3 is 15 amino acids. The CDR3 loop is CASSSERGGSDTQYF. The CDR3 bases are TGTGCCAGCAGCTCGGAGCGGGGGGGCTCAGATACGCAGTATTTT.